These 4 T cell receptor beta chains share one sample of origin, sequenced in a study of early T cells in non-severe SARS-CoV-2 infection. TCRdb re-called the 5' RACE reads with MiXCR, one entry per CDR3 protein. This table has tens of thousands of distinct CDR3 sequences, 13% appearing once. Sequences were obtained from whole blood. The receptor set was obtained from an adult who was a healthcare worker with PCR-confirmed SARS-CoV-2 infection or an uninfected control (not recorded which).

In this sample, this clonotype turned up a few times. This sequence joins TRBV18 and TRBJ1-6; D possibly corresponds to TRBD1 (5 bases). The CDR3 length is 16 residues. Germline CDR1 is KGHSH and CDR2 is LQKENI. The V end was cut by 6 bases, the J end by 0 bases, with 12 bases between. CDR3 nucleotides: TGTGCCAGCTCGCGACAGCCTAGCTCCTATAATTCACCCCTCCACTTT. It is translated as CASSRQPSSYNSPLHF.

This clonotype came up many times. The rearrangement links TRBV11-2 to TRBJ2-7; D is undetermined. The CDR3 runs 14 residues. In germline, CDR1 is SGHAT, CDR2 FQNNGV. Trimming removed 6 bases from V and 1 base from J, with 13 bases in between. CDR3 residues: CASSTTSGSYEQYF. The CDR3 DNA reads TGTGCCAGCAGTACCACCTCCGGGTCCTACGAGCAGTACTTC.

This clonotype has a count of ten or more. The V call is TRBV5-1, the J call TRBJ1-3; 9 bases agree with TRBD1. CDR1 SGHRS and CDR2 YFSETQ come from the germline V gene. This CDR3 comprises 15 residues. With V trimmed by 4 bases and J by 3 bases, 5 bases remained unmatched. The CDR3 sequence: CASSPGQGGGNTIYF. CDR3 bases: TGCGCCAGCAGCCCGGGACAGGGCGGTGGAAACACCATATATTTT.

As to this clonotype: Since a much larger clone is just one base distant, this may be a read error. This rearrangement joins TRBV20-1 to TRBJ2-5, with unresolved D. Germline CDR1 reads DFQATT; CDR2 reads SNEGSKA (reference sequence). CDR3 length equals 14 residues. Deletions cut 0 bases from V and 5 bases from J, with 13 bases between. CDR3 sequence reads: CSARDYCQRETQYF. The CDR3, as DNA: TGCAGTGCTAGAGATTATTGCCAGAGGGAGACCCAGTACTTC.